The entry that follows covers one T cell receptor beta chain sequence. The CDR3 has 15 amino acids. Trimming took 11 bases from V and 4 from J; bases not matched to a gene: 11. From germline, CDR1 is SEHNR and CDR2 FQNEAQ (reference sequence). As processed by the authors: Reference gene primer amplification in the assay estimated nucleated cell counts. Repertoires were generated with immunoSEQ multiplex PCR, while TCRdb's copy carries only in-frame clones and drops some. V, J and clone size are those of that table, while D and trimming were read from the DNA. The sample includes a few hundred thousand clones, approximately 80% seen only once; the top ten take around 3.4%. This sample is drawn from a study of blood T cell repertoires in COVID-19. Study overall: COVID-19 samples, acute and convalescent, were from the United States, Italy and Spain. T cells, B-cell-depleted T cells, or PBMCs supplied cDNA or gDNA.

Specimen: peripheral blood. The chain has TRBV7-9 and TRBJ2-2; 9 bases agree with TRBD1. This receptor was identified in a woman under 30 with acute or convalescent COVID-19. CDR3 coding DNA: TGTGCCCGAACCGGGACAGGGCCCACCACCGGGGAGCTGTTTTTT. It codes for CARTGTGPTTGELFF.